Following are 26 T cell receptor beta chains from one sample sequenced in a study of T cell changes during pregnancy in multiple sclerosis (dated by TCRdb to between 2019 and 2020). Receptor amplification or capture employed the immunoSEQ multiplex PCR assay. TCRdb took this table from immuneACCESS and kept in-frame rearrangements with V and J called. Such tables lack part of the clones; where checked against another copy, unresolved V genes explain under half of the gap, and the rest is unexplained. The sample has 55,000 to 85,000 clones on record, approximately 90% of them singletons. About 1.6% of the sample is taken by the ten largest. The starting material was peripheral blood, obtained after pregnancy. These receptors all come from a female donor with multiple sclerosis, enrolled in a pregnancy study.

The chain combines TRBV6-4 with TRBJ1-1, with a tentative D call TRBD1 (5 bases). This CDR3 is 13 amino acids long. Germline V lookup: CDR1 MRHNA, CDR2 SNTAGT. V was clipped by 5 bases and J by 4 bases, with 11 bases between them. CDR3 protein: CASSQGVGTEAFF. Here the CDR3 DNA reads TGTGCCAGCAGTCAAGGGGTGGGCACTGAAGCTTTCTTT.

A few counts support this clone. The chain uses TRBV7-9 and TRBJ1-5, with D possibly being TRBD1 (6 bases). Germline lookup yields CDR1 SEHNR and CDR2 FQNEAQ (reference sequence). V was shortened by 1 base and J by 4 bases, with 11 bases between the two germline ends. This CDR3 contains 15 residues. The CDR3 loop reads CASSLGGQRNQPQHF. In DNA, the CDR3 is TGTGCCAGCAGCTTAGGAGGACAGAGAAATCAGCCCCAGCATTTT.

The chain employs TRBV7-2 and TRBJ2-3; 14 nucleotides match TRBD2. Germline CDR1 reads SGHTA; CDR2 reads FQGNSA. Losses at the gene ends were 5 bases for V and 6 bases for J; bases not matched to a gene: 13. The CDR3 loop spans 18 amino acids. The CDR3 reads CASSIGLAGGPSWDTQYF. As DNA, the CDR3 is TGTGCCAGCAGCATTGGACTAGCGGGAGGCCCCTCTTGGGATACGCAGTATTTT.

The chain carries TRBV4-1 and TRBJ2-3; 10 bases agree with TRBD2. This CDR3 contains 15 residues. Trimming removed 5 bases from V and 3 bases from J; junction bases left unmatched: 5. Looked up from germline, CDR1 is MGHRA and CDR2 is YSYEKL. CDR3 sequence (DNA): TGCGCCAGCAGCAACCCGGGACTAGCGACAGATACGCAGTATTTT. Translation gives CASSNPGLATDTQYF.

The V call is TRBV10-3, the J call TRBJ2-7; 7 bases map to TRBD1. Germline V CDR1 and CDR2: ENHRY, SYGVKD. V was clipped by 6 bases and J by 4 bases; unmatched bases: 3. There are 12 residues in the CDR3. In DNA form, the CDR3 reads TGTGCCATCAGGACAGGGTCATACGAGCAGTACTTC. This sequence encodes CAIRTGSYEQYF.

V usage is TRBV28 and J usage is TRBJ2-2; D not resolved. Germline assignment: CDR1 MDHEN and CDR2 SYDVKM. CDR3 length: 12 residues. V was trimmed by 6 bases and J by 5 bases, leaving 7 bases between them. This CDR3 is CASRRVTGELFF. In nucleotides, the CDR3 is TGTGCCAGCAGGAGAGTGACCGGGGAGCTGTTTTTT. Full variable domain (outside the CDR3, taken from reference TRBV28 and TRBJ2-2): DVKVTQSSRYLVKRTGEKVFLECVQDMDHENMFWYRQDPGLGLRLIYFSYDVKMKEKGDIPEGYSVSREKKERFSLILESASTNQTSMYLCASRRVTGELFFGEGSRLTVL.

The chain carries TRBV4-1 and TRBJ2-3; 8 bases match TRBD2. Germline CDR1 and CDR2: MGHRA and YSYEKL. The V segment lost 0 bases and the J segment 4 bases; nucleotides outside the gene matches: 9. The CDR3 runs to 17 residues. The CDR3 nucleotides are TGCGCCAGCAGCCAAGAGGCCGGGAGGGCCTGGGCAGATACGCAGTATTTT. This encodes CASSQEAGRAWADTQYF.

The rearrangement links TRBV9 to TRBJ2-7; D is perhaps TRBD1 (5 bases). This CDR3 has 15 amino acids. Deletions cut 4 bases from V and 1 base from J, with 15 bases between. Germline V gene lookup returns CDR1 SGDLS and CDR2 YYNGEE. CDR3 residues: CASSLSGSGSYEQYF. CDR3 coding DNA: TGTGCCAGCAGCCTTAGTGGGTCAGGGTCCTACGAGCAGTACTTC.

The rearrangement links TRBV5-6 to TRBJ2-2; 14 nucleotides line up with TRBD2. J gave up 4 bases and V 3 bases, and 5 bases lay outside the gene matches. CDR1 is SGHDT and CDR2 is YYEEEE in the germline V gene. CDR3 length: 17 residues. The CDR3: CASSSGTSGRGTGELFF. DNA of the CDR3: TGTGCCAGCAGCTCCGGGACTAGCGGGAGAGGCACCGGGGAGCTGTTTTTT.

This chain joins TRBV7-2 and TRBJ2-5, with TRBD2 matching over 10 bases. The CDR3 spans 15 residues. J lost 3 bases, V lost 5 bases, and 6 bases had no gene match. Germline V CDR1 and CDR2: SGHTA, FQGNSA. The CDR3 region has the DNA TGTGCCAGCAGCCTCCTACTAGCGGGGAAAGAGACCCAGTACTTC. Encoded protein: CASSLLLAGKETQYF.

J is TRBJ1-1 and V is TRBV5-6, with D unresolved. From germline, CDR1 is SGHDT and CDR2 YYEEEE. The CDR3 has 12 amino acids. Trimming removed 4 bases at V and 5 bases at J, with 9 bases between. DNA of the CDR3: TGTGCCAGCAGCCCAGGAGGGACTGAAGCTTTCTTT. It encodes CASSPGGTEAFF.

This chain joins TRBV5-1 and TRBJ2-1; D is possibly TRBD2 (5 bases). CDR1 and CDR2 from the germline V gene are SGHRS and YFSETQ. The CDR3 loop spans 19 amino acids. V lost 2 bases to trimming and J lost 6 bases, with 27 bases between them. The CDR3 coding sequence is TGCGCCAGCAGCTTCTCGGCATCGGTAGCGTCAGGCGCGGGCAATGAGCAGTTCTTC. This sequence encodes CASSFSASVASGAGNEQFF.

V and J are TRBV27 and TRBJ2-1; D uncertain. CDR3 length equals 14 residues. V shed 5 bases and J shed 0 bases, with 8 bases lying between them. Germline loops: CDR1 MNHEY, CDR2 SMNVEV (reference sequence). CDR3 loop: CASSVLSSYNEQFF. The CDR3 bases are TGTGCCAGCAGTGTTCTAAGCTCCTACAATGAGCAGTTCTTC.

The chain has TRBV5-1 and TRBJ2-7, with 8 nucleotides matching TRBD1. CDR1 is SGHRS and CDR2 is YFSETQ in the germline V gene. The junction had 4 bases not matched to a gene; V was cut back by 1 base and J by 4 bases. The CDR3 runs 14 residues. CDR3 protein: CASSLNRGSYEQYF. The CDR3 nucleotides read TGCGCCAGCAGCTTGAACAGGGGGTCGTACGAGCAGTACTTC.

This rearrangement joins TRBV10-3 to TRBJ1-1, with a weak D call TRBD1 (5 bases). V was pared by 4 bases and J by 1 base, with 10 bases between. Germline V gene sequence: CDR1 ENHRY, CDR2 SYGVKD. The CDR3 length is 14 residues. The CDR3 DNA is TGTGCCATCAGTGGAGGCCAGGGGAACACTGAAGCTTTCTTT. The encoded protein is CAISGGQGNTEAFF.

V is TRBV30 and J is TRBJ2-7; D not certain. Germline assignment: CDR1 GTSNPN and CDR2 SVGIG (reference sequence). V was trimmed by 4 bases and J by 4 bases, leaving 11 bases between them. CDR3 size: 12 residues. The CDR3: CAWMAGAYEQYF. The CDR3 nucleotides read TGTGCCTGGATGGCCGGAGCGTACGAGCAGTACTTC.

This clone was seen a handful of times. The CDR3 is CASSQDTGAGQPQHF. Here the CDR3 DNA reads TGCGCCAGCAGCCAAGATACAGGGGCGGGTCAGCCCCAGCATTTT. The V gene is TRBV4-1, the J gene TRBJ1-5; 7 nucleotides agree with TRBD1. V lost 0 bases to trimming and J lost 6 bases; unmatched junction nucleotides: 5. The CDR3 contains 15 residues. Per the germline V gene, CDR1 is MGHRA and CDR2 is YSYEKL.

The gene calls are TRBV11-3 and TRBJ2-2; D possibly corresponds to TRBD2 (6 bases). Germline values: CDR1 SGHNT, CDR2 YENEEA. Trimming took 5 bases from V and 8 from J, leaving 15 bases between them. This CDR3 is 14 amino acids long. The DNA for the CDR3 is TGTGCCAGCAGCCAGAGACTAGTGGAAGGGGAGCTGTTTTTT. Translating it yields CASSQRLVEGELFF.

CDR3 residues: CASSKEAGFFNEQFF. The CDR3 DNA reads TGTGCCAGCAGTAAAGAGGCAGGGTTCTTCAATGAGCAGTTCTTC. The chain uses TRBV6-1 and TRBJ2-1; tentative D call: TRBD1 (5 bases). Germline V CDR1 and CDR2: MNHNS, SASEGT. Trimming shortened V by 5 bases and J by 6 bases, and 17 bases separated the two germline ends. The length of the CDR3 is 15 residues.

The chain links TRBV5-4 to TRBJ2-2; 8 bases line up with TRBD2. The germline CDR1 and CDR2 sequences are SGHNT and YYREEE (reference sequence). The ends lost 1 base at V and 5 bases at J; junction bases unmatched: 7. The CDR3 spans 16 residues. The CDR3 is CASSLTLAGRTGELFF. CDR3 DNA: TGTGCCAGCAGCTTGACGTTAGCGGGACGGACCGGGGAGCTGTTTTTT.

This chain uses TRBV6-1 with TRBJ1-5; TRBD1 is a possible D gene (5 bases). The CDR3 has 15 amino acids. Germline assignment: CDR1 MNHNS and CDR2 SASEGT. The ends were cut back, 6 bases at V and 0 bases at J, with 12 bases in the middle. The CDR3 loop is CASSVDGGSNQPQHF. The CDR3 nucleotides are TGTGCCAGCAGCGTCGACGGGGGTAGCAATCAGCCCCAGCATTTT.

The gene calls are TRBV19 and TRBJ1-2, with TRBD1 as a possible D gene (5 bases). Germline CDR1 reads LNHDA; CDR2 reads SQIVND (reference sequence). Trimming stripped 6 bases from V and 2 bases from J, with 13 bases between. The CDR3 loop spans 14 amino acids. CDR3 sequence (DNA): TGTGCCAGTAGCTCCCCGGGGGGGAACTATGGCTACACCTTC. Encoded protein: CASSSPGGNYGYTF.

The CDR3 coding sequence is TGTGCCAGCAGTTTAAGTCCGACACGGGAATGGTATGGCTACACCTTC. Amino acids: CASSLSPTREWYGYTF. This chain connects TRBV28 to TRBJ1-2; D unclear. CDR1 is MDHEN, CDR2 SYDVKM, per germline. CDR3 length: 16 amino acids. V lost 2 bases and J 5 bases, leaving 18 bases between the germline ends.

The chain couples TRBV7-5 to TRBJ1-1; the table gives TRBD1 as D, unverified against the DNA. TRBV7-5 has pseudogene status. The CDR3 covers 14 residues. The CDR3 sequence is CARSTPTGGTEAFF. CDR3 in DNA: TGTGCCAGAAGCACCCCGACAGGGGGCACTGAAGCTTTCTTT.

J is TRBJ2-2 and V is TRBV5-1; 9 bases are shared with TRBD2. Looked up from germline, CDR1 is SGHRS and CDR2 is YFSETQ. This CDR3 has 15 amino acids. J gave up 3 bases and V 4 bases, and 4 bases lay outside the gene matches. CDR3 loop: CASSLGLAHTGELFF. The CDR3 nucleotides are TGCGCCAGCAGCCTAGGACTAGCGCACACCGGGGAGCTGTTTTTT.

This CDR3 reads CASRTSSAGGPPEQYF. The DNA for the CDR3 is TGTGCCAGCAGGACCTCATCAGCGGGAGGGCCGCCGGAGCAGTACTTC. The J gene is TRBJ2-7, the V gene TRBV6-6; 10 nucleotides agree with TRBD2. The ends lost 6 bases at V and 7 bases at J; junction bases unmatched: 15. The CDR3 loop spans 16 amino acids. Per germline, CDR1 MNHNY and CDR2 SVGAGI (reference sequence).